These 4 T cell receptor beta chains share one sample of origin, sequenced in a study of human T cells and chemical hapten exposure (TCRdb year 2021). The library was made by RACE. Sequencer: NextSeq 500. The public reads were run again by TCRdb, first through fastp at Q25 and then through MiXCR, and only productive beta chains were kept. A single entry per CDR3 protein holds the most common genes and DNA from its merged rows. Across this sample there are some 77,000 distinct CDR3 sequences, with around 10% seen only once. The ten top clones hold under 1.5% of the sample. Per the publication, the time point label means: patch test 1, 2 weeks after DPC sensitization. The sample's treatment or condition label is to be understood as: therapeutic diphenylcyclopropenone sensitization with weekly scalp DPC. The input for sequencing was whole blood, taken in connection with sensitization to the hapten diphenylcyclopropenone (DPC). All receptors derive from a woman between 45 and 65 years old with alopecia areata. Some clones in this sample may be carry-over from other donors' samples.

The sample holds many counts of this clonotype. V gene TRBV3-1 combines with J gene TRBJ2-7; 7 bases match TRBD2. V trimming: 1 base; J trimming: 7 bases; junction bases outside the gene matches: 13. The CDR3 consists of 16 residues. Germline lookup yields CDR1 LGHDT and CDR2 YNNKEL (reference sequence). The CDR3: CASSQVGPTRGGEQYF. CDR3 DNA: TGTGCCAGCAGCCAAGTCGGGCCCACTAGGGGAGGGGAGCAGTACTTC.

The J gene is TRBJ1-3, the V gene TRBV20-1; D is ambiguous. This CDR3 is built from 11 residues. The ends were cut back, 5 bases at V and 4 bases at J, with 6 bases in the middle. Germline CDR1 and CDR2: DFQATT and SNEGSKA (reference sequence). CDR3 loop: CSAPLGNTIYF. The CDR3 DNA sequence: TGCAGTGCTCCCCTGGGAAACACCATATATTTT.

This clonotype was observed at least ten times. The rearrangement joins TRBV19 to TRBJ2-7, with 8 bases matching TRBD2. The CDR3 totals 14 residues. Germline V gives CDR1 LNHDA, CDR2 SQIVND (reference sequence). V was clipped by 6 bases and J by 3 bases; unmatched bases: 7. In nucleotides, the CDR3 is TGTGCCAGTAGCTCGGGACTAGGCTTCTACGAGCAGTACTTC. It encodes CASSSGLGFYEQYF.

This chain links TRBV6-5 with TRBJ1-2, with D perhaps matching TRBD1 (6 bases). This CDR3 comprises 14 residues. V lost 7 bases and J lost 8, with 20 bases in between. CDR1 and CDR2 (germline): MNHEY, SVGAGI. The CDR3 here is CASTPGGRGGGYTF. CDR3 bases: TGTGCCAGCACCCCCGGGGGCAGGGGTGGCGGCTACACCTTC.